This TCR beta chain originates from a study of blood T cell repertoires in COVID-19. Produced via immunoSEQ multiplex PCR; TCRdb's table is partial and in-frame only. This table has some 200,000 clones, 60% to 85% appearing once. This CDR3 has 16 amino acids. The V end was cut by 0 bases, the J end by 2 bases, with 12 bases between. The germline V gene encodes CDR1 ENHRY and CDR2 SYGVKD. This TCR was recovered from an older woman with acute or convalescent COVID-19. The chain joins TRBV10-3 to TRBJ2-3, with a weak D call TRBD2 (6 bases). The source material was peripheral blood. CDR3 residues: CAISESTAGDTDTQYF. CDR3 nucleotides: TGTGCCATCAGTGAGTCCACAGCGGGCGACACAGATACGCAGTATTTT.